The 4 T cell receptor beta chains given below trace back to one sample, sequenced in a study of cytomegalovirus exposure and HLA in healthy donors. Measured with immunoSEQ multiplex PCR; TCRdb has only the in-frame clones, and not every one. The profile shows 150,000 or so clones, about 91% of them singletons. The sequenced material came from PBMCs. The receptor set was obtained from a woman between 18 and 29 years old in good health and CMV-seronegative.

The V gene is TRBV5-1, the J gene TRBJ1-6; TRBD1 matches 10 bases. Germline V gives CDR1 SGHRS, CDR2 YFSETQ. The CDR3 is 16 residues long. Trimming took 4 bases from V and 10 from J; bases not matched to a gene: 11. Here the CDR3 DNA reads TGCGCCAGCAGCCCACCGGGACAGGGGCTTTGGTCACCCCTCCACTTT. It yields the protein CASSPPGQGLWSPLHF.

The chain is built from TRBV6-6 and TRBJ1-2; possibly TRBD1 for D (5 bases). The CDR3 loop spans 13 amino acids. CDR1 and CDR2 (germline): MNHNY, SVGAGI (reference sequence). Trimming stripped 5 bases from V and 2 bases from J, with 9 bases between. The CDR3 sequence is CASSLGQNYGYTF. CDR3 nucleotide sequence: TGTGCCAGCAGTCTTGGACAAAACTATGGCTACACCTTC.

This rearrangement joins TRBV19 to TRBJ1-6; no clear D gene. Trimming cost V 6 bases and J 9 bases, with 15 bases left between them. Germline V CDR1 and CDR2: LNHDA, SQIVND (reference sequence). This CDR3 has 14 amino acids. In DNA form, the CDR3 reads TGTGCCAGTAGGCTCCCGGCGGTGGCTTCACCCCTCCACTTT. This sequence encodes CASRLPAVASPLHF.

The chain joins TRBV9 to TRBJ1-1; the D gene is possibly TRBD1 (6 bases). V dropped 6 bases and J dropped 2 bases, with 14 bases sitting between them. CDR3 length: 14 amino acids. Per the germline V gene, CDR1 is SGDLS and CDR2 is YYNGEE. CDR3 sequence (DNA): TGTGCCAGCACCCAGGGGAATACCAACACTGAAGCTTTCTTT. This encodes CASTQGNTNTEAFF.